This is a list of T cell receptor beta chains from one sample in a study of control samples from healthy donors and cancer patients. TCRdb's table, derived via immunoSEQ multiplex PCR, lists solely in-frame clones and lacks some. The sample has 95,000 to 130,000 clones, roughly nine tenths seen once; the top ten hold around 1.1%. Sequencing was carried out using PBMCs. The receptors derive from a woman aged 45-59 years with colorectal cancer. Each CDR3 is given with its conserved first and last residue. The D gene is left open where the match is weak. Expanded clones are given a class, and other clones once, few, many or no size at all.

J gene: TRBJ2-1
D gene: NA
V gene: TRBV24-1
clone size: NA
CDR3 DNA: TGTGCCACCAGTGATTTCTGGGGGCATGAGCAGTTCTTC
CDR3 protein: CATSDFWGHEQFF

J gene: TRBJ2-1
D gene: TRBD1
V gene: TRBV11-1
clone size: NA
CDR3 DNA: TGTGCCAGCAGCTTAGACAGGGGACAGGAGCAGTTCTTC
CDR3 protein: CASSLDRGQEQFF

J gene: TRBJ1-6
D gene: NA
V gene: TRBV30
clone size: NA
CDR3 DNA: TGTGCCTCCGTGCCGGGACGTTCGGGGAATTCACCCCTCCACTTT
CDR3 protein: CASVPGRSGNSPLHF

J gene: TRBJ2-5
D gene: NA
V gene: TRBV27
clone size: NA
CDR3 DNA: TGTGCCAGCGGCACGGTAGAGACCCAGTACTTC
CDR3 protein: CASGTVETQYF

J gene: TRBJ1-3
D gene: NA
V gene: TRBV18
clone size: NA
CDR3 DNA: TGTGCCAGCTCACCAGGGACCAGCTCTGGAAACACCATATATTTT
CDR3 protein: CASSPGTSSGNTIYF

J gene: TRBJ2-5
D gene: NA
V gene: TRBV14
clone size: NA
CDR3 DNA: TGTGCCAGCGGCCGAGGACCCTCGAACCAAGAGACCCAGTACTTC
CDR3 protein: CASGRGPSNQETQYF

J gene: TRBJ1-6
D gene: NA
V gene: TRBV11-2
clone size: NA
CDR3 DNA: TGTGCCAGCTCCCCAGGGGCAGGGCATAATTCACCCCTCCACTTT
CDR3 protein: CASSPGAGHNSPLHF

J gene: TRBJ1-4
D gene: NA
V gene: TRBV19
clone size: NA
CDR3 DNA: TGTGCCAGTAGCCAGCTGAGCACAACTAATGAAAAACTGTTTTTT
CDR3 protein: CASSQLSTTNEKLFF

J gene: TRBJ2-3
D gene: NA
V gene: TRBV10-3
clone size: NA
CDR3 DNA: TGTGCCATCAGTCGACCAGGGGGGAGCACAGATACGCAGTATTTT
CDR3 protein: CAISRPGGSTDTQYF

J gene: TRBJ2-7
D gene: NA
V gene: TRBV19
clone size: NA
CDR3 DNA: TGTGCCAGTAGTATTACCCCCCGACACTACGAGCAGTACTTC
CDR3 protein: CASSITPRHYEQYF

J gene: TRBJ1-5
D gene: NA
V gene: TRBV6-5
clone size: NA
CDR3 DNA: TGTGCCAGCAGCCCAAGGGCCCTTCTAAATCAGCCCCAGCATTTT
CDR3 protein: CASSPRALLNQPQHF

J gene: TRBJ1-5
D gene: TRBD1
V gene: TRBV2
clone size: NA
CDR3 DNA: TGTGCCAGCAGTTTGACAGGGATGCTCAATCAGCCCCAGCATTTT
CDR3 protein: CASSLTGMLNQPQHF

J gene: TRBJ1-4
D gene: NA
V gene: TRBV5-1
clone size: NA
CDR3 DNA: TGCGCCAGCAGCGTGGGGGGGGCGGAAAAACTGTTTTTT
CDR3 protein: CASSVGGAEKLFF

J gene: TRBJ2-1
D gene: NA
V gene: TRBV3-1/TRBV3-2
clone size: NA
CDR3 DNA: TGTGCCAGCACGCTTGGGGACCCCGCCTACAATGAGCAGTTCTTC
CDR3 protein: CASTLGDPAYNEQFF

J gene: TRBJ1-2
D gene: NA
V gene: TRBV28
clone size: NA
CDR3 DNA: TGTGCCAGCAGACCGACTCGTTATGGCTACACCTTC
CDR3 protein: CASRPTRYGYTF

J gene: TRBJ2-3
D gene: NA
V gene: TRBV21-1
clone size: NA
CDR3 DNA: TGTGCCACCCCCTCGACAGGGGTAAGCACAGATACGCAGTATTTT
CDR3 protein: CATPSTGVSTDTQYF

J gene: TRBJ2-5
D gene: TRBD1
V gene: TRBV19
clone size: once
CDR3 DNA: TGTGCCAGTAGGGGACAGGGGGCAGTTGAGACCCAGTACTTC
CDR3 protein: CASRGQGAVETQYF

J gene: TRBJ1-2
D gene: NA
V gene: TRBV3-1/TRBV3-2
clone size: NA
CDR3 DNA: TGTGCCAGCAGCCACACAGTGGGACACCGCTATGGCTACACCTTC
CDR3 protein: CASSHTVGHRYGYTF

J gene: TRBJ2-2
D gene: NA
V gene: TRBV19
clone size: NA
CDR3 DNA: TGTGCCAGTAGTATGAGGGCGGCGCAGGGCACCGGGGAGCTGTTTTTT
CDR3 protein: CASSMRAAQGTGELFF

J gene: TRBJ1-1
D gene: NA
V gene: TRBV18
clone size: NA
CDR3 DNA: TGTGCCAGCTCACTGGGGGGCCGTGGCTCGGAAGCTTTCTTT
CDR3 protein: CASSLGGRGSEAFF

J gene: TRBJ2-3
D gene: NA
V gene: TRBV2
clone size: NA
CDR3 DNA: TGTGCCAGCAGTGCAACAGATACGCAGTATTTT
CDR3 protein: CASSATDTQYF

J gene: TRBJ1-2
D gene: NA
V gene: TRBV6-2/TRBV6-3
clone size: NA
CDR3 DNA: TGTGCCAGCAGTTATTTGCGGGGTTCCTATGGCTACACCTTC
CDR3 protein: CASSYLRGSYGYTF

J gene: TRBJ1-5
D gene: NA
V gene: TRBV19
clone size: NA
CDR3 DNA: TGTGCCAGTAGCCTTGGGAGGGATCAGCCCCAGCATTTT
CDR3 protein: CASSLGRDQPQHF

J gene: TRBJ2-5
D gene: NA
V gene: TRBV30
clone size: NA
CDR3 DNA: TGTGCCTGGAGTCCAAGACCCGGAGGCCAAGAGACCCAGTACTTC
CDR3 protein: CAWSPRPGGQETQYF

J gene: TRBJ1-1
D gene: NA
V gene: TRBV11-2
clone size: NA
CDR3 DNA: TGTGCCAGCAGCCCCTTGGGGGCCGCGAACACTGAAGCTTTCTTT
CDR3 protein: CASSPLGAANTEAFF

J gene: TRBJ1-1
D gene: NA
V gene: TRBV6-5
clone size: NA
CDR3 DNA: TGTGCCAGCAATAGGCTTATGAACACTGAAGCTTTCTTT
CDR3 protein: CASNRLMNTEAFF

J gene: TRBJ2-5
D gene: NA
V gene: TRBV7-3
clone size: NA
CDR3 DNA: TGTGCCAGCAGCTTAACGGCGGCAACCCAAGAGACCCAGTACTTC
CDR3 protein: CASSLTAATQETQYF

J gene: TRBJ2-7
D gene: NA
V gene: TRBV10-3
clone size: once
CDR3 DNA: TGTGCCATCAGTGTAAACAGGGACGACGAGCAGTACTTC
CDR3 protein: CAISVNRDDEQYF

J gene: TRBJ1-1
D gene: NA
V gene: TRBV18
clone size: NA
CDR3 DNA: TGTGCCAGCTCACCGCAAACTTCGACTTCCGGGGGCGGAACTGAAGCTTTCTTT
CDR3 protein: CASSPQTSTSGGGTEAFF

J gene: TRBJ2-1
D gene: TRBD2
V gene: TRBV28
clone size: NA
CDR3 DNA: TGTGCCAGCAGTGGGCTAGCGGGAGATGAGCAGTTCTTC
CDR3 protein: CASSGLAGDEQFF

J gene: TRBJ2-3
D gene: NA
V gene: TRBV2
clone size: NA
CDR3 DNA: TGTGCCAGCAGTGCGGAGACAGCCAGCACAGATACGCAGTATTTT
CDR3 protein: CASSAETASTDTQYF

J gene: TRBJ2-7
D gene: NA
V gene: TRBV14
clone size: NA
CDR3 DNA: TGTGCCAGCAGCTCCTCCTGGGAGCCATACTACGAGCAGTACTTC
CDR3 protein: CASSSSWEPYYEQYF

J gene: TRBJ2-1
D gene: TRBD2
V gene: TRBV4-2
clone size: NA
CDR3 DNA: TGTGCCAGCAGCCAAGATTTCGGGATGGGATCCGGGACTAGTCAAAATGAGCAGTTCTTC
CDR3 protein: CASSQDFGMGSGTSQNEQFF

J gene: TRBJ2-7
D gene: TRBD1
V gene: TRBV18
clone size: NA
CDR3 DNA: TGTGCCAGCTCACCCGGACAGGCGCGGTACTTC
CDR3 protein: CASSPGQARYF

J gene: TRBJ2-1
D gene: NA
V gene: TRBV4-2
clone size: few
CDR3 DNA: TGTGCCAGCAGCCAAGAGGGGATGGATCAGCAGTTCTTC
CDR3 protein: CASSQEGMDQQFF

J gene: TRBJ2-2
D gene: NA
V gene: TRBV2
clone size: NA
CDR3 DNA: TGTGCCAGCGGTGGGAGAAAAGGAACCGGGGAGCTGTTTTTT
CDR3 protein: CASGGRKGTGELFF

J gene: TRBJ1-1
D gene: NA
V gene: TRBV3-1/TRBV3-2
clone size: NA
CDR3 DNA: TGTGCCAGCAGCCAAGCCGGAGGTTTTCCTTTCTTT
CDR3 protein: CASSQAGGFPFF

J gene: TRBJ2-7
D gene: NA
V gene: TRBV24-1
clone size: NA
CDR3 DNA: TGTGCCACCAGTGACGGAGGGACAGCTAACGAGCAGTACTTC
CDR3 protein: CATSDGGTANEQYF

J gene: TRBJ1-6
D gene: NA
V gene: TRBV3-1/TRBV3-2
clone size: few
CDR3 DNA: TGTGCCAGCAGCCAAGGTACAGGGATGTTTGATTCACCCCTCCACTTT
CDR3 protein: CASSQGTGMFDSPLHF

J gene: TRBJ1-2
D gene: TRBD1
V gene: TRBV9
clone size: NA
CDR3 DNA: TGTGCCAGCAGCTCCGGGACAGTCTATGGCTACACCTTC
CDR3 protein: CASSSGTVYGYTF

J gene: TRBJ2-5
D gene: NA
V gene: TRBV5-4
clone size: NA
CDR3 DNA: TGTGCCAGCAGCTTAGAGGGTCGAGAGACCCAGTACTTC
CDR3 protein: CASSLEGRETQYF

J gene: TRBJ2-3
D gene: NA
V gene: TRBV6-5
clone size: NA
CDR3 DNA: TGTGCCAGCAGTCTGGGGGGGCGATCGGATACGCAGTATTTT
CDR3 protein: CASSLGGRSDTQYF

J gene: TRBJ1-1
D gene: NA
V gene: TRBV6-5
clone size: NA
CDR3 DNA: TGTGCCAGCAGTCCCCGGGGGTCGGAGACTGAAGCTTTCTTT
CDR3 protein: CASSPRGSETEAFF

J gene: TRBJ2-3
D gene: NA
V gene: TRBV5-5
clone size: NA
CDR3 DNA: TGTGCCAGCAGCTTGGAGGGGGAGGCAACGGTAGATACGCAGTATTTT
CDR3 protein: CASSLEGEATVDTQYF

J gene: TRBJ1-6
D gene: NA
V gene: TRBV30
clone size: NA
CDR3 DNA: TGTGCCTGGAACCCAGGGGAGTGGAGCGACACCTATAATTCACCCCTCCACTTT
CDR3 protein: CAWNPGEWSDTYNSPLHF

J gene: TRBJ2-1
D gene: TRBD1
V gene: TRBV2
clone size: NA
CDR3 DNA: TGTGCCAGCAGTGCAGGGGGCTACAATGAGCAGTTCTTC
CDR3 protein: CASSAGGYNEQFF

J gene: TRBJ1-2
D gene: NA
V gene: TRBV29-1
clone size: NA
CDR3 DNA: TGCAGCGTTGAAGATAGGTGGGACAACCTCTATGGCTACACCTTC
CDR3 protein: CSVEDRWDNLYGYTF

J gene: TRBJ2-3
D gene: NA
V gene: TRBV11-2
clone size: NA
CDR3 DNA: TGTGCCAGCAGCTTGGACAGCACAGATACGCAGTATTTT
CDR3 protein: CASSLDSTDTQYF

J gene: TRBJ1-6
D gene: NA
V gene: TRBV2
clone size: NA
CDR3 DNA: TGTGCCAGCAGTGGACAGGCCTATAATTCACCCCTCCACTTT
CDR3 protein: CASSGQAYNSPLHF

J gene: TRBJ2-5
D gene: NA
V gene: TRBV5-1
clone size: NA
CDR3 DNA: TGCGCCAGCAGCTTTCTGACTAGTGGGCCGGAGACCCAGTACTTC
CDR3 protein: CASSFLTSGPETQYF

J gene: TRBJ2-7
D gene: TRBD1
V gene: TRBV27
clone size: NA
CDR3 DNA: TGTGCCAGCAGGTCCGGGACAGGGTACGGCGAGCAGTACTTC
CDR3 protein: CASRSGTGYGEQYF

J gene: TRBJ2-5
D gene: NA
V gene: TRBV6-1
clone size: NA
CDR3 DNA: TGTGCCAGCAGTGAACAGGGGCTATGGGAGACCCAGTACTTC
CDR3 protein: CASSEQGLWETQYF

J gene: TRBJ2-7
D gene: TRBD2
V gene: TRBV7-9
clone size: NA
CDR3 DNA: TGTGCCAGCAGCTTAGTTTCGGGGGGCTACGAGCAGTACTTC
CDR3 protein: CASSLVSGGYEQYF